Below, 19 T cell receptor beta chains from the same sample are listed, as sequenced in a study of cytomegalovirus exposure and HLA in healthy donors. PCR primers comprised 60 Vbeta and 13 Jbeta primers. Profiled with immunoSEQ multiplex PCR; TCRdb holds only in-frame clones, not every one. The profile shows around 170,000 clones, 75% to 90% of them singletons. Sample: PBMCs. These receptors originate from a man between 40 and 49 years old in good health and CMV-seropositive.

This clone was seen more than once but under ten times. This chain uses TRBV7-9 with TRBJ2-7; 9 nucleotides line up with TRBD1. Germline CDR1 is SEHNR and CDR2 is FQNEAQ (reference sequence). With V trimmed by 5 bases and J by 6 bases, 8 bases remained unmatched. This CDR3 is 14 amino acids long. The CDR3 sequence is CASSPGTGIGEQYF. In DNA, the CDR3 is TGTGCCAGCAGCCCGGGGACAGGGATAGGCGAGCAGTACTTC.

The chain is built from TRBV7-6 and TRBJ2-2; 9 bases fit TRBD1. Trimming cost V 0 bases and J 6 bases; bases outside gene matches: 8. This CDR3 region has 17 residues. CDR1 is SGHVS, CDR2 FNYEAQ, per germline. The DNA of the CDR3 is TGTGCCAGCAGCTTAGCTACGGGACAGGGAGGGGCCGGGGAGCTGTTTTTT. Protein product: CASSLATGQGGAGELFF.

The chain links TRBV10-3 to TRBJ2-2; weak D call: TRBD2 (6 bases). This CDR3 is built from 13 residues. Trimming cost V 5 bases and J 5 bases, with 9 bases left between them. Germline CDR1 reads ENHRY; CDR2 reads SYGVKD. In nucleotides, the CDR3 is TGTGCCATCAGTAAGGACTATACCGGGGAGCTGTTTTTT. Amino acid sequence: CAISKDYTGELFF.

This sequence joins TRBV28 and TRBJ2-7; 9 bases are a match to TRBD1. The trim removed 6 bases at V and 5 bases at J, leaving 11 bases unmatched. The V gene's germline CDR1 is MDHEN and CDR2 SYDVKM. The CDR3 totals 15 residues. CDR3 coding DNA: TGTGCCAGCAGCCTCACCCGGACAGGGGCCCACGAGCAGTACTTC. Protein: CASSLTRTGAHEQYF.

The genes are TRBV30 and TRBJ1-1; 7 nucleotides line up with TRBD1. The V and J ends lost 5 bases and 1 base, in that order; junction bases with no gene match: 4. Germline V gene lookup returns CDR1 GTSNPN and CDR2 SVGIG (reference sequence). This CDR3 is built from 13 residues. CDR3 coding DNA: TGTGCCTGGCAGGGACAGACGAACACTGAAGCTTTCTTT. Translation: CAWQGQTNTEAFF.

The chain has TRBV7-3 and TRBJ2-3, with 8 bases aligning to TRBD2. Germline V gives CDR1 SGHTA, CDR2 FQGTGA. CDR3 length: 13 residues. J gave up 3 bases and V 8 bases, and 4 bases lay outside the gene matches. As DNA, the CDR3 is TGTGCCAGCGAAGAGCGGGGGACAGATACGCAGTATTTT. It specifies CASEERGTDTQYF.

DNA of the CDR3: TGTGCCAGCAGCGAGTCGGGACACTCTAATGAAAAACTGTTTTTT. It specifies CASSESGHSNEKLFF. The rearrangement links TRBV11-2 to TRBJ1-4; D perhaps matches TRBD1 (6 bases). Trimming pared 5 bases from V and 3 bases from J, leaving 13 bases between. The CDR3 consists of 15 residues. CDR1 and CDR2 from the germline V gene are SGHAT and FQNNGV.

V gene TRBV4-3 combines with J gene TRBJ1-1; weak D call: TRBD1 (6 bases). Per the germline V gene, CDR1 is LGHNA and CDR2 is YSLEER. There are 17 residues in the CDR3. Trimming removed 1 base from V and 2 bases from J, with 17 bases in between. The CDR3 sequence: CASSQGRGGLGNTEAFF. DNA of the CDR3: TGCGCCAGCAGCCAAGGGAGGGGGGGGCTGGGAAACACTGAAGCTTTCTTT.

The genes are TRBV7-2 and TRBJ2-7, with 9 bases that match TRBD1. CDR1 and CDR2 from the germline V gene are SGHTA and FQGNSA. The CDR3 length is 14 residues. The V gene end was trimmed by 6 bases and the J gene end by 3 bases; junction bases not matched to a gene: 6. CDR3 residues: CASRPGTGFYEQYF. The CDR3 bases are TGTGCCAGCAGACCCGGGACAGGGTTCTACGAGCAGTACTTC.

The chain has TRBV27 and TRBJ2-7, with D possibly matching TRBD1 (6 bases). Germline CDR1 is MNHEY and CDR2 is SMNVEV (reference sequence). Trimming took off 2 bases at V and 3 bases at J, with 14 bases between the two ends. CDR3 size: 15 residues. The CDR3 region is CASSLRTERYYEQYF. The CDR3, as DNA: TGTGCCAGCAGTTTAAGGACAGAGAGGTACTACGAGCAGTACTTC.

J is TRBJ1-4 and V is TRBV6-5; TRBD1 is a possible D gene (6 bases). The germline V gene encodes CDR1 MNHEY and CDR2 SVGAGI. This CDR3 has 13 residues. The ends were cut back, 5 bases at V and 10 bases at J, with 14 bases in the middle. The CDR3 sequence: CASSEVRGGKLFF. The CDR3 DNA follows: TGTGCCAGCAGTGAAGTAAGGGGGGGAAAACTGTTTTTT.

The chain couples TRBV4-1 to TRBJ2-1, with TRBD2 identical over 11 bases. Germline values: CDR1 MGHRA, CDR2 YSYEKL. The CDR3 covers 16 residues. V shed 1 base and J 7 bases; nucleotides not matched to a gene: 6. The CDR3 sequence: CASSQGIAGGINEQFF. DNA of the CDR3: TGCGCCAGCAGCCAAGGTATAGCGGGGGGGATAAATGAGCAGTTCTTC.

The chain is built from TRBV7-2 and TRBJ2-1; 9 bases fit TRBD1. The V gene's germline CDR1 is SGHTA and CDR2 FQGNSA. The CDR3 runs to 16 residues. V dropped 1 base and J dropped 1; count of bases not matched to a gene: 2. The CDR3 nucleotides read TGTGCCAGCAGCTTAGACGGGACAGGGTCCTACAATGAGCAGTTCTTC. Residues: CASSLDGTGSYNEQFF.

This clone showed up just once. V usage is TRBV9 and J usage is TRBJ2-3, with a possible D match to TRBD2 (5 bases). This CDR3 is 14 amino acids long. V was pared by 1 base and J by 5 bases, with 11 bases between. Looked up from germline, CDR1 is SGDLS and CDR2 is YYNGEE. CDR3: CASSVTGVGDTQYF. The CDR3 DNA reads TGTGCCAGCAGCGTAACCGGGGTGGGAGATACGCAGTATTTT.

V is TRBV7-8 and J is TRBJ2-5; the match to TRBD2 covers 9 bases. The CDR3 has 16 residues. Germline assignment: CDR1 SGHVS and CDR2 FQNEAQ. V lost 5 bases and J lost 3; bases outside the gene matches: 10. The CDR3 spells CASSTQTSGSEETQYF. The CDR3 coding sequence is TGTGCCAGCAGCACCCAGACTAGCGGTTCTGAAGAGACCCAGTACTTC.

This chain connects TRBV2 to TRBJ2-5; 12 positions match TRBD2. Per germline, CDR1 SNHLY and CDR2 FYNNEI. V lost 6 bases to trimming and J lost 5 bases; unmatched junction nucleotides: 7. The CDR3 runs 15 residues. CDR3 residues: CASRKTSGGTETQYF. In DNA, the CDR3 is TGTGCCAGCAGAAAAACTAGCGGGGGGACGGAGACCCAGTACTTC.

This clone was seen a handful of times. The chain is built from TRBV6-5 and TRBJ1-5; 7 bases are a match to TRBD1. The CDR3 runs 14 residues. CDR1 and CDR2 (germline): MNHEY, SVGAGI. The J segment lost 0 bases and the V segment lost 4 bases, leaving 0 bases of the junction unmatched. The CDR3: CASSSGGSNQPQHF. The CDR3 region has the DNA TGTGCCAGCAGTTCAGGGGGTAGCAATCAGCCCCAGCATTTT.

This chain uses TRBV28 with TRBJ2-3; 7 bases line up with TRBD2. The junction had 9 bases not matched to a gene; V was cut back by 6 bases and J by 6 bases. This CDR3 contains 14 residues. The germline gives CDR1 MDHEN, CDR2 SYDVKM. In DNA form, the CDR3 reads TGTGCCAGCAGGCCGGGGAGCGGGGCGGATACGCAGTATTTT. Its protein is CASRPGSGADTQYF.

V and J are TRBV6-1 and TRBJ1-6; tentative D call: TRBD1 (5 bases). Germline loops: CDR1 MNHNS, CDR2 SASEGT. The CDR3 spans 16 residues. Trimming removed 1 base at V and 6 bases at J, with 13 bases between. CDR3 in amino acids: CASSEDSLGGNSPLHF. CDR3 bases: TGTGCCAGCAGTGAAGATTCACTCGGGGGTAATTCACCCCTCCACTTT.